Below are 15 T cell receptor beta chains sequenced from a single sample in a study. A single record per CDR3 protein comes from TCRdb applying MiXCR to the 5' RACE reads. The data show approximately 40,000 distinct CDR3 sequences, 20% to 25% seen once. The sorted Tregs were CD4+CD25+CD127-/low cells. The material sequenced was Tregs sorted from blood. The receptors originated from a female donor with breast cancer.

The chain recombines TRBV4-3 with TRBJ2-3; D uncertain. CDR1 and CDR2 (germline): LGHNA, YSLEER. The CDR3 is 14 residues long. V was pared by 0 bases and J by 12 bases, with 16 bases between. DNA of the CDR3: TGCGCCAGCAGCCAAGATAGGTCCGACCGTCATCAGTATTTT. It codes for CASSQDRSDRHQYF.

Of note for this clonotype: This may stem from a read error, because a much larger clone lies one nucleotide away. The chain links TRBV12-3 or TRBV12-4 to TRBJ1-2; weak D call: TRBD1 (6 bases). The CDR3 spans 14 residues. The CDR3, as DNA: TGTACCAGCACTTCAAGGGGGGGCTTCTATGGCTACACCTTC. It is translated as CTSTSRGGFYGYTF.

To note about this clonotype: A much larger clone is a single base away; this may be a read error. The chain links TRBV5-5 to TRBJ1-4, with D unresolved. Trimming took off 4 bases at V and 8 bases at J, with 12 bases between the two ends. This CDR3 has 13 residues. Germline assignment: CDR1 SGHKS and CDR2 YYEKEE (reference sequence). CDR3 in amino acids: CASSRPGYEKLFF. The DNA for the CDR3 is TGTGCCAGCAGCCGGCCCGGGTACGAAAAACTGTTTTTT.

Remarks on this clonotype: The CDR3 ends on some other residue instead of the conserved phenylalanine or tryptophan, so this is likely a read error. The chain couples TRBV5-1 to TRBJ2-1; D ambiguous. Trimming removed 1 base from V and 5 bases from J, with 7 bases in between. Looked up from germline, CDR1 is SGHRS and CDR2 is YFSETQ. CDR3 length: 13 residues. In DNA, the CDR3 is TGCGCCAGCAGCTTGTTGGGGAACAATGAGCAGTTCTCC. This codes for CASSLLGNNEQFS.

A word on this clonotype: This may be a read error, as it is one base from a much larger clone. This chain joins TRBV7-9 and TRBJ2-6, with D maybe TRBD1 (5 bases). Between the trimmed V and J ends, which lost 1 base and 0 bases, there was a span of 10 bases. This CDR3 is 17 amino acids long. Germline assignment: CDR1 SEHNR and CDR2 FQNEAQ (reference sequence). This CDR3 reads CASSLDRSLSGANVLTF. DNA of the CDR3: TGTGCCAGCAGCTTAGACAGGTCCCTCTCTGGGGCCAACGTCCTGACTTTC.

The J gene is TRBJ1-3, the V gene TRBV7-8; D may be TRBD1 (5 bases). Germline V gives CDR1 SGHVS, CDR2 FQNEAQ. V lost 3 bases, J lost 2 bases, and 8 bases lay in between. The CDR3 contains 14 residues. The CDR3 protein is CASSFGTPGNTIYF. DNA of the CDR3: TGTGCCAGCAGCTTCGGGACCCCTGGAAACACCATATATTTT.

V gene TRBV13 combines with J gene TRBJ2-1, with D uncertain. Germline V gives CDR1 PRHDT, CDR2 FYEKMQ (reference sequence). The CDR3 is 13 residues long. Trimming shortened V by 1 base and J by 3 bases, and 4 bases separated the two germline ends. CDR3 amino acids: CASSLEVYNEQFF. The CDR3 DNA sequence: TGTGCCAGCAGCTTAGAAGTCTACAATGAGCAGTTCTTC. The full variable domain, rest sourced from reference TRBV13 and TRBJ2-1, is AAGVIQSPRHLIKEKRETATLKCYPIPRHDTVYWYQQGPGQDPQFLISFYEKMQSDKGSIPDRFSAQQFSDYHSELNMSSLELGDSALYFCASSLEVYNEQFFGPGTRLTVL.

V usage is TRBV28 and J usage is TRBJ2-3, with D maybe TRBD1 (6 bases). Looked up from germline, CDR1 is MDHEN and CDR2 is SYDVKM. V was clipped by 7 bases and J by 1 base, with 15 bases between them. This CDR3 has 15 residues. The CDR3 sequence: CASKLQGRGTDTQYF. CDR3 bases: TGTGCCAGCAAACTACAGGGACGGGGCACAGATACGCAGTATTTT.

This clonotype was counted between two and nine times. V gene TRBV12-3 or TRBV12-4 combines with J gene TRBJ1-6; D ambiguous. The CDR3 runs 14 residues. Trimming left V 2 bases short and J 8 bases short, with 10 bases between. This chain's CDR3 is CASSLWGSDSPLHF. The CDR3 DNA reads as TGTGCCAGCAGTTTATGGGGTTCGGATTCACCCCTCCACTTT.

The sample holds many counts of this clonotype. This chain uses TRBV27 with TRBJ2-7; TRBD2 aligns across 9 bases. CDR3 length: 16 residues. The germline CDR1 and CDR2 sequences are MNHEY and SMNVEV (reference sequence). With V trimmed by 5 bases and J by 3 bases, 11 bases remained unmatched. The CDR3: CASSPPGLASVYEQYF. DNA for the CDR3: TGTGCCAGCAGTCCGCCAGGACTAGCGTCTGTCTACGAGCAGTACTTC.

Here the CDR3 reads CASYDGRAGYNEQFF. The DNA of the CDR3 is TGTGCCAGTTATGACGGGAGGGCGGGCTACAATGAGCAGTTCTTC. The chain uses TRBV6-1 and TRBJ2-1; 8 nucleotides line up with TRBD2. CDR1 and CDR2 from the germline V gene are MNHNS and SASEGT. V lost 9 bases to trimming and J lost 3 bases; unmatched junction nucleotides: 10. The CDR3 runs 15 residues.

CDR3 coding DNA: TGTGCCAGCAGCGGCTTCTCCGGGACAGGGGGCCAGGGCACTGAAGCTTTCTTT. This codes for CASSGFSGTGGQGTEAFF. V usage is TRBV13 and J usage is TRBJ1-1; 12 nucleotides line up with TRBD1. The germline CDR1 and CDR2 sequences are PRHDT and FYEKMQ (reference sequence). The junction had 14 bases not matched to a gene; V was cut back by 5 bases and J by 4 bases. CDR3 length equals 18 residues.

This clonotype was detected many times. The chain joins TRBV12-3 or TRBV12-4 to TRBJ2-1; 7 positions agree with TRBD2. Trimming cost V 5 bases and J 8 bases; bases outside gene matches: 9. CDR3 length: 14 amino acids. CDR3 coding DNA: TGTGCCAGCAGTAATCAAAAGCGGGGCTATGAGCAGTTCTTC. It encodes CASSNQKRGYEQFF.

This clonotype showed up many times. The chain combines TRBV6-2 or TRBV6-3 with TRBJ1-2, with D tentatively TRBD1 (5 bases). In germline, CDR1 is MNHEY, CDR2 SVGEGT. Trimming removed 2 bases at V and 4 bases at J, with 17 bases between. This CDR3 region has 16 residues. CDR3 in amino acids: CASSYPAGTSLYGYTF. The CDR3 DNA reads TGTGCCAGCAGTTACCCCGCCGGGACGTCCCTCTATGGCTACACCTTC.

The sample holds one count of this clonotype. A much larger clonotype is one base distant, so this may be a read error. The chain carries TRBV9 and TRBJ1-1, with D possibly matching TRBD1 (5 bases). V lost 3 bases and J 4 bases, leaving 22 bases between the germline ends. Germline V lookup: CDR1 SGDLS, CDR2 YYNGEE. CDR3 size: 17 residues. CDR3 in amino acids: CASSAHLARVTTTEAFF. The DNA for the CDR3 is TGTGCCAGCAGCGCCCATCTAGCCAGGGTTACGACCACTGAAGCTTTCTTT.